These 5 T cell receptor beta chains share one sample of origin, sequenced in a study of metastatic and nonmetastatic thyroid tumors. TCRdb ran MiXCR on the PCR reads. This table holds some 83,000 clones, under 15% found once. Patients were all untreated before their thyroid surgery. Sequencing used tumor tissue. These receptors were collected from a female donor with papillary thyroid cancer or a benign thyroid nodule (not recorded which). Some clones in this sample may be carry-over from other donors' samples.

This clone was counted at least ten times. The chain couples TRBV6-1 to TRBJ2-3, with 7 bases matching TRBD2. The CDR3 totals 17 residues. V was clipped by 4 bases and J by 0 bases; unmatched bases: 10. Germline values: CDR1 MNHNS, CDR2 SASEGT. CDR3 loop: CASSAHAGVRSTDTQYF. CDR3 bases: TGTGCCAGCAGTGCACACGCGGGGGTCCGTAGCACAGATACGCAGTATTTT.

This clone was detected many times. V usage is TRBV11-2 and J usage is TRBJ2-7; D remains ambiguous. Trimming took off 0 bases at V and 7 bases at J, with 4 bases between the two ends. The V gene's germline CDR1 is SGHAT and CDR2 FQNNGV. This CDR3 spans 11 amino acids. CDR3 sequence: CASSLEGEQYF. The CDR3 coding sequence is TGTGCCAGCAGCTTAGAGGGTGAGCAGTACTTC.

This clone has ten or more counts. The chain combines TRBV9 with TRBJ2-7; no definite D call. Germline CDR1 and CDR2: SGDLS and YYNGEE. Trimming took off 0 bases at V and 2 bases at J, with 12 bases between the two ends. The CDR3 has 15 amino acids. The CDR3 loop is CASSVDGGGTYEQYF. Here the CDR3 DNA reads TGTGCCAGCAGCGTAGATGGTGGCGGTACCTACGAGCAGTACTTC.

This clone was seen repeatedly, ten times or more. CDR3 in amino acids: CSARDLASGDYEQYF. CDR3 nucleotide sequence: TGCAGTGCTAGAGATTTGGCTAGCGGAGACTACGAGCAGTACTTC. The chain is built from TRBV20-1 and TRBJ2-7; the match to TRBD2 covers 7 bases. CDR1 and CDR2 from the germline V gene are DFQATT and SNEGSKA (reference sequence). There are 15 residues in the CDR3. V lost 0 bases and J lost 3; bases outside the gene matches: 8.

The rearrangement links TRBV4-1 to TRBJ1-1; D not resolved. Germline-derived CDR1 and CDR2 are MGHRA and YSYEKL. The V end was cut by 0 bases, the J end by 3 bases, with 14 bases between. The CDR3 has 16 residues. In DNA form, the CDR3 reads TGCGCCAGCAGCCAAGAAGGTCGCAGACCGGACACTGAAGCTTTCTTT. The encoded protein is CASSQEGRRPDTEAFF.